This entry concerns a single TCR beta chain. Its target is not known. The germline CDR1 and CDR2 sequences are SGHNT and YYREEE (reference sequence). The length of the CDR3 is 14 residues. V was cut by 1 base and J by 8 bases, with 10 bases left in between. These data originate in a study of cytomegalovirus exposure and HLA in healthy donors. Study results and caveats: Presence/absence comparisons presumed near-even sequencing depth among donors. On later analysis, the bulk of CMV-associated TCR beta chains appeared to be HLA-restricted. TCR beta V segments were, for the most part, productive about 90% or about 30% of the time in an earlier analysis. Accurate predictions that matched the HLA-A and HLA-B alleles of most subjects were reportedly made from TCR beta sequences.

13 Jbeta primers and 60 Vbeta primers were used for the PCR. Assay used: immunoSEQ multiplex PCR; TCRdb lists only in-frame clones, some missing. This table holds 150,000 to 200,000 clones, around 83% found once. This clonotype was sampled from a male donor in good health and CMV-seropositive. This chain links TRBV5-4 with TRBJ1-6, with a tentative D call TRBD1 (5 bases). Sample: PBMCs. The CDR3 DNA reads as TGTGCCAGCAGCTTGAAGGGGATGGATTCACCCCTCCACTTT. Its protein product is CASSLKGMDSPLHF.